Presented here are 10 T cell receptor beta chains from one specimen sequenced in a study of blood T cell repertoires in COVID-19. TCRdb keeps only in-frame clones here, not all; method: immunoSEQ multiplex PCR. The table shows 400,000 to 550,000 clones, with 75% to 90% occurring only once. The sample consisted of peripheral blood. These receptors all stem from a woman in her 30s with acute or convalescent COVID-19.

The chain recombines TRBV10-2 with TRBJ2-2; D remains unclear. V lost 6 bases, J lost 6 bases, and 14 bases lay in between. Germline V CDR1 and CDR2: WSHSY, SAAADI. CDR3 size: 14 residues. The CDR3 protein is CASRLRAEAGELFF. The CDR3 coding sequence is TGCGCCAGCAGATTACGTGCCGAGGCCGGGGAGCTGTTTTTT.

The chain joins TRBV7-6 to TRBJ2-5; the match to TRBD2 covers 10 bases. Germline CDR1 and CDR2: SGHVS and FNYEAQ. The CDR3 runs to 18 residues. The V segment lost 2 bases and the J segment 2 bases; nucleotides outside the gene matches: 11. In nucleotides, the CDR3 is TGTGCCAGCAGCTTAAGTGAAGCGGGGGGGGGTTCTCAAGAGACCCAGTACTTC. It yields the protein CASSLSEAGGGSQETQYF.

The rearrangement joins TRBV7-9 to TRBJ2-7, with 15 bases matching TRBD2. The germline V gene encodes CDR1 SEHNR and CDR2 FQNEAQ (reference sequence). The CDR3 is 17 amino acids. The trim removed 4 bases at V and 2 bases at J, leaving 6 bases unmatched. The CDR3 is CASSSKWTSGGAYEQYF. CDR3 DNA: TGTGCCAGCAGCTCGAAATGGACTAGCGGGGGGGCCTACGAGCAGTACTTC. The full variable domain, with the rest looked up from reference TRBV7-9 and TRBJ2-7, is DTGVSQNPRHKITKRGQNVTFRCDPISEHNRLYWYRQTLGQGPEFLTYFQNEAQLEKSRLLSDRFSAERPKGSFSTLEIQRTEQGDSAMYLCASSSKWTSGGAYEQYFGPGTRLTVT.

The rearrangement uses TRBV6-2 or TRBV6-3 and TRBJ1-1; D is ambiguous. The CDR3 contains 15 residues. Germline assignment: CDR1 MNHEY and CDR2 SVGEGT. Trimming took off 0 bases at V and 1 base at J, with 9 bases between the two ends. The CDR3 DNA sequence: TGTGCCAGCAGTTACTCGATAACAAGGAACACTGAAGCTTTCTTT. Encoded protein: CASSYSITRNTEAFF.

The chain joins TRBV3-1 (or the pseudogene TRBV3-2) to TRBJ1-1, with D maybe TRBD1 (6 bases). The CDR3 consists of 14 residues. V dropped 5 bases and J dropped 5 bases, with 15 bases sitting between them. Germline assignment: CDR1 LGHDT and CDR2 YNNKEL (reference sequence). The CDR3 protein is CASSERGAGTEAFF. The CDR3 region has the DNA TGTGCCAGCAGCGAACGGGGGGCAGGAACTGAAGCTTTCTTT.

A remark on this clone: Other DNA sequences in the sample encode the same CDR3. The J gene is TRBJ2-1, the V gene TRBV13; 10 bases match TRBD1. From germline, CDR1 is PRHDT and CDR2 FYEKMQ (reference sequence). The CDR3 runs to 15 residues. The junction had 4 bases not matched to a gene; V was cut back by 5 bases and J by 3 bases. The DNA of the CDR3 is TGTGCCAGCAGCCCGGGACAGGGGCTCTACAATGAGCAGTTCTTC. It is translated as CASSPGQGLYNEQFF.

The chain combines TRBV12-3 or TRBV12-4 with TRBJ2-5; 9 positions match TRBD1. CDR3 length: 13 residues. V lost 6 bases, J lost 2 bases, and 1 base stayed unmatched. CDR3 bases: TGTGCCAGCAGCGACAGGGGGCAAGAGACCCAGTACTTC. It yields the protein CASSDRGQETQYF.

This sequence joins TRBV5-6 and TRBJ2-1; 13 nucleotides line up with TRBD2. The germline CDR1 and CDR2 sequences are SGHDT and YYEEEE. The CDR3 loop spans 14 amino acids. J gave up 9 bases and V 4 bases, and 4 bases lay outside the gene matches. As DNA, the CDR3 is TGTGCCAGCAGCCCGGGACTAGCGGGGTCTGAGCAGTTCTTC. Protein sequence: CASSPGLAGSEQFF.

This sequence joins TRBV27 and TRBJ2-7; tentative D call: TRBD2 (6 bases). The V and J ends lost 5 bases and 2 bases respectively, with 13 bases between them. Germline assignment: CDR1 MNHEY and CDR2 SMNVEV (reference sequence). The CDR3 length is 14 residues. The CDR3 sequence: CASSPRGGPYEQYF. CDR3 nucleotide sequence: TGTGCCAGCAGTCCCCGGGGAGGACCCTACGAGCAGTACTTC.

The V and J genes are TRBV4-1 and TRBJ2-5; possible D gene TRBD2, 5 bases. This CDR3 contains 15 residues. Trimming took 3 bases from V and 5 from J, leaving 16 bases between them. Germline V lookup: CDR1 MGHRA, CDR2 YSYEKL. The chain's CDR3 is CASSQHPRGGETQYF. The CDR3 nucleotides are TGCGCCAGCAGCCAGCATCCTCGGGGTGGCGAGACCCAGTACTTC.